Below are 13 T cell receptor beta chains sequenced from a single sample in a study of cytomegalovirus exposure and HLA in healthy donors. PCR was performed using 60 Vbeta and 13 Jbeta primers. Profiling relied on immunoSEQ multiplex PCR, and the TCRdb table lists in-frame clones only, not all of them. The data contain about 140,000 clones, approximately 71% of them singletons. Material: PBMCs. The receptors here all came from a man under 40 in good health and CMV-seronegative.

The rearrangement links TRBV18 to TRBJ1-2; D not certain. Germline V CDR1 and CDR2: KGHSH, LQKENI. The germline V and J ends were trimmed by 2 bases and 4 bases, with 8 bases remaining between them. This CDR3 has 13 amino acids. The CDR3 region has the DNA TGTGCCAGCTCACCAGAGGATACCTATGGCTACACCTTC. It encodes CASSPEDTYGYTF.

V and J are TRBV6-1 and TRBJ2-6; 7 bases fit TRBD1. This CDR3 is built from 16 residues. V lost 4 bases and J lost 0; bases outside the gene matches: 3. Germline V gene data show CDR1 as MNHNS and CDR2 as SASEGT. The CDR3 DNA reads TGTGCCAGCAGTGCCACAGGGGACTCTGGGGCCAACGTCCTGACTTTC. It specifies CASSATGDSGANVLTF.

The chain combines TRBV30 with TRBJ2-1, with 7 bases matching TRBD2. Trimming took 8 bases from V and 6 from J; bases not matched to a gene: 13. Germline V CDR1 and CDR2: GTSNPN, SVGIG (reference sequence). The CDR3 totals 14 residues. Written as DNA, the CDR3 is TGTGCCCCGTGGCGGGAGTTATATTTCAATGAGCAGTTCTTC. This translates into CAPWRELYFNEQFF.

CDR3 in DNA: TGCGCCAGCAGCTTCTTAGCGGGACCGAACACCGGGGAGCTGTTTTTT. Its protein is CASSFLAGPNTGELFF. The chain has TRBV10-1 and TRBJ2-2; 8 bases map to TRBD2. This CDR3 contains 16 residues. The trim removed 6 bases at V and 0 bases at J, leaving 6 bases unmatched. Germline V gene data show CDR1 as WNHNN and CDR2 as SYGVQD (reference sequence).

Worth noting for this clone: The same CDR3 also results from other DNA sequences found in this sample. V usage is TRBV5-1 and J usage is TRBJ2-5; D ambiguous. Germline CDR1 is SGHRS and CDR2 is YFSETQ. The CDR3 consists of 15 residues. Trimming took off 0 bases at V and 2 bases at J, with 11 bases between the two ends. The CDR3 DNA follows: TGCGCCAGCAGCTTGGCCCCAGGATATCAAGAGACCCAGTACTTC. As protein: CASSLAPGYQETQYF.

V is TRBV7-3 and J is TRBJ1-1; D may be TRBD1 (6 bases). Trimming took off 1 base at V and 2 bases at J, with 23 bases between the two ends. The germline CDR1 and CDR2 sequences are SGHTA and FQGTGA. The CDR3 runs to 19 residues. The CDR3 loop is CASSLRGSPDRRYNTEAFF. In DNA form, the CDR3 reads TGTGCCAGCAGCTTAAGGGGGAGTCCAGACAGGAGATATAACACTGAAGCTTTCTTT. The full variable domain, rest sourced from reference TRBV7-3 and TRBJ1-1, is GAGVSQTPSNKVTEKGKYVELRCDPISGHTALYWYRQSLGQGPEFLIYFQGTGAADDSGLPNDRFFAVRPEGSVSTLKIQRTERGDSAVYLCASSLRGSPDRRYNTEAFFGQGTRLTVV.

CDR3 sequence (DNA): TGTGCCAGTAATAGTTACAATGAGCAGTTCTTC. Protein product: CASNSYNEQFF. The chain carries TRBV19 and TRBJ2-1, with D hard to call. Trimming removed 7 bases from V and 4 bases from J, with 5 bases in between. This CDR3 comprises 11 residues. CDR1 and CDR2 from the germline V gene are LNHDA and SQIVND (reference sequence).

V gene TRBV30 combines with J gene TRBJ1-1, with D uncertain. Germline V gives CDR1 GTSNPN, CDR2 SVGIG (reference sequence). The V and J ends lost 3 bases and 4 bases respectively, with 6 bases between them. This CDR3 has 11 amino acids. CDR3 sequence: CAWSRGTEAFF. DNA of the CDR3: TGTGCCTGGAGCCGGGGCACTGAAGCTTTCTTT.

The chain carries TRBV29-1 and TRBJ1-1, with D maybe TRBD1 (5 bases). Germline V gene sequence: CDR1 SQVTM, CDR2 ANQGSEA. This CDR3 region has 14 residues. The ends were cut back, 1 base at V and 3 bases at J, with 12 bases in the middle. Written as DNA, the CDR3 is TGCAGCGTTGAAGGTCTTGGGGCTCACACTGAAGCTTTCTTT. Encoded protein: CSVEGLGAHTEAFF.

The V and J genes are TRBV6-5 and TRBJ2-7; 10 positions match TRBD1. Trimming took 4 bases from V and 4 from J; bases not matched to a gene: 7. This CDR3 region has 15 residues. CDR1 is MNHEY and CDR2 is SVGAGI in the germline V gene. CDR3 sequence: CASSSPTGGIYEQYF. The DNA of the CDR3 is TGTGCCAGCAGTTCCCCGACAGGGGGCATTTACGAGCAGTACTTC.

The chain employs TRBV30 and TRBJ2-1, with 12 bases identical to TRBD2. The V and J ends lost 2 bases and 8 bases, in that order; junction bases with no gene match: 10. The CDR3 consists of 16 residues. Looked up from germline, CDR1 is GTSNPN and CDR2 is SVGIG (reference sequence). CDR3 sequence (DNA): TGTGCCTGGAGTCTTGCTAGCGGGGGGGTTAGTGATGAGCAGTTCTTC. It codes for CAWSLASGGVSDEQFF.

In its sample, this clone was seen a few times. The CDR3 nucleotides read TGTGCCAGCCGGGAGCGGGAGCCCTACAATGAGCAGTTCTTC. This gives the protein CASREREPYNEQFF. This chain joins TRBV2 and TRBJ2-1; 8 bases are a match to TRBD2. The germline gives CDR1 SNHLY, CDR2 FYNNEI. The V gene end was trimmed by 8 bases and the J gene end by 2 bases; junction bases not matched to a gene: 5. This CDR3 region has 14 residues.

J is TRBJ2-7 and V is TRBV5-1; D not resolved. The CDR3 has 12 amino acids. Trimming removed 0 bases from V and 3 bases from J, with 4 bases in between. CDR1 is SGHRS, CDR2 YFSETQ, per germline. The CDR3 here is CASSLGDYEQYF. In nucleotides, the CDR3 is TGCGCCAGCAGCTTGGGCGACTACGAGCAGTACTTC.